This TCR beta chain was retrieved from a study of T cells in Graves' hyperthyroidism and ophthalmopathy. Using RNA transcripts as the source, TCR beta CDR3 regions were amplified. Carried out on the TCR CDR3, a first-round RT-PCR used the HTBI primer set. TCRdb redid the calling of the multiplex PCR reads with MiXCR, one entry per CDR3 protein. The repertoire holds approximately 620,000 distinct CDR3 sequences, with approximately 14% as singletons. V was clipped by 2 bases and J by 8 bases; unmatched bases: 10. CDR1 and CDR2 (germline): MDHEN, SYDVKM. CDR3 length equals 15 residues. Diagnoses rested on clinical symptoms, serum thyroxine and TRAb, thyroid ultrasound and orbital computed tomography.

Input material: blood. The sequence came from a woman aged 25 to 39 with Graves' hyperthyroidism that later progressed to Graves' ophthalmopathy. This chain joins TRBV28 and TRBJ1-2; 8 positions agree with TRBD1. CDR3 sequence reads: CASSLLPGQGGGYTF. CDR3 nucleotides: TGTGCCAGCAGTTTACTACCCGGACAGGGCGGAGGCTACACCTTC.